This T cell receptor (beta chain) originates from a study of T cell repertoires in cytomegalovirus infection. Via MiXCR, TCRdb re-called the reads, giving one row per CDR3 protein. The sample comprises just under 300,000 distinct CDR3 sequences, about a tenth of which are singletons, and approximately 2.4% rests with the top ten. This clonotype was detected ten times or more. Its antigen is currently unknown. Study-level results: Cumulative public TCR beta family frequency identified carriers of CMV plus the relevant HLA.

Specimen: PBMCs. The receptor comes from a human donor in good health (CMV status not recorded). Some clones in this sample may be carry-over from other donors' samples.

The DNA of the CDR3 is TGTGCCAGCAGCTTAGCGGTTCAACAGCCCCAGCATTTT. Its translation: CASSLAVQQPQHF. The rearrangement uses TRBV7-2 and TRBJ1-5, with D hard to call. This CDR3 comprises 13 residues. Trimming cost V 0 bases and J 7 bases, with 7 bases left between them. Germline CDR1 SGHTA, CDR2 FQGNSA.